This T cell receptor beta chain appears in the sequencing data of a study of identical twins (dated by TCRdb to 2016 to 2017). Some background on the complete study: TCR alpha and beta repertoires from monozygotic twins, unrelated adults of various ages and cord blood were deep-sequenced to test whether fetal clonotypes persist. Replicate twin experiments were performed at different times using different library preparation protocols to rule out contamination. Findings and caveats that apply to the study as a whole: Compared with coincidental sharing between unrelated individuals, out-of-frame TCR alpha sequences shared between twins had an excess of sequences with low generation probability. Fewer insertions were carried by abundant cord blood beta clonotypes; a weaker similar trend was observed in young adult naive repertoires, while no such trend was observed in memory repertoires. In beta out-of-frame sequences, excess twin sharing was weaker, because having fewer shared sequences lowered the signal-to-noise ratio. Because the same donors could not be followed over many years, the conclusions depended on cross-sectional statistical analysis. Out-of-frame TCR alpha sharing in monozygotic twins was systematically underestimated by recombination models, whereas sharing between unrelated individuals was in agreement with the recombination models. Invariant T cells such as MAIT and iNKT could partly confound zero-insertion analyses, although diverse VJ usage argued against such confounding for most clonotypes.

Measured from the cysteine to the phenylalanine, the CDR3 is 13 residues long. Only CDR3 DNA is held: 39 bases, read in frame from base 1. V and J are trimmed by 3 bases and 8 bases, and the gene matches miss 4 bases of the junction. According to the germline V gene, CDR1 reads ENHRY and CDR2 reads SYGVKD. Libraries came from 5' RACE. TCRdb shows the sequencer as Illumina HiSeq 2000. Template switching introduced a universal primer binding site; the final cDNA contained a unique molecular identifier, enabling accurate counting of TCR cDNA molecules. Specific primers in the conserved constant-segment region were used to synthesize first-strand cDNA for TCR alpha and beta chains. Each cDNA library was double barcoded, with a SMART-Mk sample barcode plus Illumina barcodes, to control for contamination. TruSeq adapter sequences and Illumina sample barcodes were added in two successive PCR steps. The Illumina HiSeq platform was used with custom primers to sequence TCR alpha and beta cDNA libraries. The study's processing was this. Unique molecular identifiers were extracted from raw reads with MiGEC, and CDR3 positions were determined with MiXCR. Recombination models were inferred per individual with the repgenHMM and IGoR tools using an EM algorithm. Shared clonotype analysis was performed with the tcR package in R, normalizing sharing by the product of cloneset sizes. Out-of-frame nonproductive sequences were analyzed to study raw recombination free of thymic and clonal selection effects. Using fastp trimming at Q25 and MiXCR clonotype assembly, TCRdb reanalyzed the public sequencing data and kept in-frame beta chains. Entries that share a CDR3 protein sequence are merged under the most common genes and DNA. In this record, the V and J calls reflect TCRdb's handling and not the investigators' own analysis. The sample records roughly 470,000 distinct CDR3 sequences, approximately 15% of which are singletons. 0.95% to 1% of the sample is held by the ten biggest clonotypes.

This clonotype was detected a few times. No cognate antigen has been identified for it. No much larger clone is present one base from it, and per-base qualities are unavailable. All donors were healthy Caucasians. Three pairs of female monozygotic twins, all aged about 18 to 29 years, were included in the twin cohort. Positive isolation kits from Invitrogen were used to isolate the CD4+ and CD8+ T cell populations. This sample was shared with a second study, whose subject was yellow fever vaccine responses in identical twins. The second study reports: The T cell response to vaccination in identical twins was reported by the authors to appear partly convergent and partly personalized. Focusing on identical twins, the study followed the T cell clones that responded to the vaccine, and did so with precision.

The sequence joins TRBV10-3 to TRBJ2-1, and TRBD1 aligns with 7 junction nucleotides. The TCR was taken from a woman under 30 in good health. Sequencing used CD4+ T cells sorted from blood. Read as DNA, the sequence is TGTGCCATCAGTGATTTAGGGGGCGATGAGCAGTTCTTC. The translation is CAISDLGGDEQFF.